What follows are 5 T cell receptor beta chains derived from one specimen sequenced in a study of technical replicates of blood from a few donors. Assay: immunoSEQ multiplex PCR; the TCRdb copy retains only in-frame clones and omits some. The data contain about 87,000 clones, around 93% of them singletons. Sequenced material: T cells isolated from PBMCs. Every receptor here comes from a human donor in good health.

This clone showed up just once. The chain employs TRBV2 and TRBJ1-2; D unresolved. The CDR3 is 13 amino acids. Trimming took off 5 bases at V and 4 bases at J, with 11 bases between the two ends. CDR1 is SNHLY and CDR2 is FYNNEI in the germline V gene. CDR3 nucleotide sequence: TGTGCCAGCAGTTCCGACACACCCTATGGCTACACCTTC. Its protein product is CASSSDTPYGYTF.

V usage is TRBV19 and J usage is TRBJ2-2, with D perhaps matching TRBD1 (7 bases). This CDR3 has 15 amino acids. CDR1 and CDR2 (germline): LNHDA, SQIVND (reference sequence). V lost 3 bases, J lost 4 bases, and 12 bases lay in between. DNA for the CDR3: TGTGCCAGTAGTATTTTCCAGGGGGGCACCGGGGAGCTGTTTTTT. Its protein is CASSIFQGGTGELFF.

J is TRBJ1-2 and V is TRBV7-9, with D possibly TRBD1 on 5 matching bases. V was trimmed by 1 base and J by 3 bases, leaving 9 bases between them. Germline CDR1 is SEHNR and CDR2 is FQNEAQ (reference sequence). This CDR3 contains 14 residues. The CDR3 reads CASSLDGGDYGYTF. Here the CDR3 DNA reads TGTGCCAGCAGCTTAGATGGGGGGGACTATGGCTACACCTTC.

This chain connects TRBV29-1 to TRBJ2-2; 8 nucleotides line up with TRBD1. This CDR3 is 16 amino acids long. With V trimmed by 4 bases and J by 2 bases, 9 bases remained unmatched. Looked up from germline, CDR1 is SQVTM and CDR2 is ANQGSEA. CDR3 protein: CSVALSGQVNTGELFF. The CDR3, as DNA: TGCAGCGTTGCGCTTTCGGGACAGGTCAACACCGGGGAGCTGTTTTTT.

The gene calls are TRBV28 and TRBJ1-1, with a possible D match to TRBD1 (5 bases). The CDR3 is made up of 13 amino acids. The V gene's germline CDR1 is MDHEN and CDR2 SYDVKM. V dropped 5 bases and J dropped 10 bases, with 17 bases sitting between them. The CDR3 bases are TGTGCCAGCAGTCCGTTAGGGACCGGGGGAGCTTTCTTT. Translating it yields CASSPLGTGGAFF.